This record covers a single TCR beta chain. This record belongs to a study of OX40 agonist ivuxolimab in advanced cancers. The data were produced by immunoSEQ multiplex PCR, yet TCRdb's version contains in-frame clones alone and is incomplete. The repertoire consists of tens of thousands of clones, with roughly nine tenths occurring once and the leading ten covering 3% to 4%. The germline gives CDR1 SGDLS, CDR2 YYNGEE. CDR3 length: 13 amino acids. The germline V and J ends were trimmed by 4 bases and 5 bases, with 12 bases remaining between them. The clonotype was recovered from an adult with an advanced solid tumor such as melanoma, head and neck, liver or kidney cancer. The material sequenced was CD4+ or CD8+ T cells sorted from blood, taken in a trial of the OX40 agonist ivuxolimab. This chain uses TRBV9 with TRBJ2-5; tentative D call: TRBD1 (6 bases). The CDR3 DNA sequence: TGTGCCAGCAGCCTACAGGGCTTCGAGACCCAGTACTTC. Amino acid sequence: CASSLQGFETQYF.